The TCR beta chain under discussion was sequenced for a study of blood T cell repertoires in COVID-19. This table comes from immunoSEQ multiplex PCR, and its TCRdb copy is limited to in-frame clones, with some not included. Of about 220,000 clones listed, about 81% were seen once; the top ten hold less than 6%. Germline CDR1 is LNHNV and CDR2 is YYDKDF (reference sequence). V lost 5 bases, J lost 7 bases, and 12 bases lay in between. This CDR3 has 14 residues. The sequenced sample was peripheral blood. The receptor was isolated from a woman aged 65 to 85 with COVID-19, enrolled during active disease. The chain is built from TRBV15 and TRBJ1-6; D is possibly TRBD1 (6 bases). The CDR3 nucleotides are TGTGCCACCAGCCAAACAGGGCTGAATTCACCCCTCCACTTT. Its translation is CATSQTGLNSPLHF.